One TCR beta chain is described in this entry. Its antigen target is currently unknown. Base qualities are not at hand, and no much larger clone is one base apart. Genomic DNA was extracted from sorted cells for sequencing of the TCRbeta CDR3 region. TCRbeta CDR3 regions were sequenced using the immunoSEQ Assay. The clones in this table, taken by TCRdb from immuneACCESS, are in-frame only. Not every clone is retained; where verified, under half of the shortfall comes from an unresolved V gene, and the cause of the rest is unknown. For this sample there are just over 80,000 clones; around 86% appear just once. Roughly 0.33% of the sample is held by the ten biggest clonotypes. Patients with autoimmune disease history or receiving systemic immunosuppression were excluded from the trial. In every dose cohort, peripheral blood was drawn for TCR sequencing at baseline, cycle 4 day 1, and cycle 7 day 1. The samples were drawn from a first-in-human, open-label, multicenter phase I dose-escalation trial of ivuxolimab. Adults with locally advanced or metastatic head and neck squamous cell, hepatocellular, melanoma or renal cell carcinoma were enrolled in the trial. Before TCR sequencing, CD4+ T cells and CD8+ T cells were sorted from peripheral blood as separate populations.

This sample is drawn from a study of OX40 agonist ivuxolimab in advanced cancers. In terms of the full investigation: Ivuxolimab was a fully human IgG2 agonistic monoclonal antibody targeting the costimulatory receptor OX40 (CD134). Intravenous ivuxolimab was administered to patients every 2 weeks at six dose levels: 0.01, 0.1, 0.3, 1.5, 3 and 10 mg/kg. Of the 50 or so patients in dose escalation, around 20 had hepatocellular carcinoma, around 15 had melanoma, 9 had renal cell carcinoma and 9 had head and neck cancer. In the dose-escalation cohort, more than 75% of patients were male, and the mean age was roughly 60 years, with a range of about 23 to 90. Patients were allowed to have had prior anti-PD-1, anti-PD-L1 or anti-CTLA-4 therapy, and approximately 40% of the dose-escalation patients had been treated with checkpoint inhibitors. Partial responses occurred in three dose-escalation patients: two with cutaneous melanoma and one with hepatocellular carcinoma. The purpose of peripheral TCRbeta sequencing was to test whether ivuxolimab changed TCR sequence diversity and led to clonal T-cell expansion. The paper covers the monotherapy dose-escalation part of the phase I ivuxolimab trial, which included N of about 51 patients. What the study reported, not specific to this receptor: Low levels of normalized T-cell clonal expansion were also seen in some nonresponding patients. At doses from 0.1 to 3.0 mg/kg, clonal expansion was seen in both CD4+ and CD8+ blood T cells between baseline and week 6. The antigen specificity of the peripheral T cells that underwent clonal expansion was not determined. In the 0.1-3.0 mg/kg groups, partial responders were among the patients with the lowest normalized peripheral clonal expansion, particularly in CD8+ T cells. After ivuxolimab, expanded clones were on average more numerous among CD8+ T cells than among CD4+ T cells.

Inclusive of the bounding cysteine and phenylalanine, the CDR3 is 15 residues long. Only the CDR3 part of the read is kept: 45 bases, read in frame from the first base. The specimen was CD4+ or CD8+ T cells sorted from blood, collected in a trial of the OX40 agonist ivuxolimab. The V and J genes are TRBV21-1 and TRBJ1-3; TRBD1, the table's D call, lacks a check against the DNA. TRBV21-1 is flagged as a pseudogene. The source of this sequence is an adult with an advanced solid tumor such as melanoma, head and neck, liver or kidney cancer. Read as DNA, the sequence is TGTGCCAGCAGCGATCCGGGACACTGGGATGGTCCCATATATTTT. Its product reads: CASSDPGHWDGPIYF.